This TCR beta chain was sequenced during a study of T-cell reconstitution after alpha-beta-depleted transplantation in children. Points from the study as a whole: The authors attributed T-cell counts and diversity one year after transplant mostly to newly produced T cells. Reported findings indicate that, about two months after transplant, alpha-beta T cells came from several hundred expanded clones, which were derived from non-depleted graft cells. Day-60 TCRbeta diversity that was high in some patients was derived from surviving recipient T cells and thymic progenitors.

This sample's TCRbeta library carried unique molecular identifier barcodes. TCRdb re-called the PCR reads with MiXCR, one entry per CDR3 protein. Among about 830,000 distinct CDR3 sequences, roughly 15% were seen once, and the ten largest hold approximately 5%. Germline V gene lookup returns CDR1 SGDLS and CDR2 YYNGEE. Trimming took off 3 bases at V and 6 bases at J, with 10 bases between the two ends. The CDR3 sequence is 12 residues long. In its sample, this clonotype was seen a few times. The antigen remains unidentified. This material consisted of PBMCs, mostly from graft donor cells, taken 360 days after TCRalphabeta/CD19-depleted stem cell transplant. This sequence was found in a male patient aged 10 to 17 who had a stem cell transplant for acute lymphoblastic leukemia, so the T cells may come from the graft donor. The chain joins TRBV9 to TRBJ2-7; tentatively, D is TRBD2 (5 bases). CDR3 in DNA: TGTGCCAGCAGCGGGGGAAGCGGCGAGCAGTACTTC. Its translation: CASSGGSGEQYF.